Presented here are 17 T cell receptor beta chains from one specimen sequenced in a study of blood T cell repertoires in COVID-19. Only in-frame clones appear in the TCRdb table, and some are missing; sequencing was by immunoSEQ multiplex PCR. The data show about 300,000 clones, less than 85% seen once. The sequencing sample was made of peripheral blood. Receptor source: a human donor with COVID-19, enrolled during active disease. The donor label of this sample is uncertain.

J is TRBJ1-1 and V is TRBV12-3 or TRBV12-4, with D hard to call. V dropped 5 bases and J dropped 6 bases, with 13 bases sitting between them. This CDR3 contains 13 residues. For the CDR3, the DNA is TGTGCCAGCAGTCTTGGGAGATTCGCTGAAGCTTTCTTT. Translating gives CASSLGRFAEAFF.

The chain links TRBV6-5 to TRBJ2-5; D is perhaps TRBD1 (5 bases). In germline, CDR1 is MNHEY, CDR2 SVGAGI. CDR3 size: 16 residues. Trimming removed 2 bases from V and 4 bases from J, with 17 bases in between. The CDR3 loop is CASSYQRGAVVETQYF. CDR3 coding DNA: TGTGCCAGCAGTTACCAAAGGGGCGCGGTAGTAGAGACCCAGTACTTC.

The CDR3 nucleotides read TGTGCCAGCAGAAATCCCCCGCCGGGGAACACTGAAGCTTTCTTT. Residues: CASRNPPPGNTEAFF. The chain has TRBV21-1 and TRBJ1-1. TRBV21-1 represents a pseudogene. This CDR3 comprises 15 residues.

This clone turned up a few times. Other DNA sequences in this sample translate to the same CDR3. V and J are TRBV11-2 and TRBJ1-2, with 10 bases aligning to TRBD1. The CDR3 loop spans 15 amino acids. Unmatched junction bases numbered 6, after V lost 1 base and J lost 7 bases. Germline values: CDR1 SGHAT, CDR2 FQNNGV. As DNA, the CDR3 is TGTGCCAGCAGCTTAGGGGGACAGGGGAGGGGTGGCTACACCTTC. It encodes CASSLGGQGRGGYTF.

The chain recombines TRBV30 with TRBJ1-1; D unresolved. The CDR3 runs to 13 residues. The germline V gene encodes CDR1 GTSNPN and CDR2 SVGIG (reference sequence). V was shortened by 0 bases and J by 1 base, with 6 bases between the two germline ends. The CDR3 DNA is TGTGCCTGGAGTGTTACAAGGAACACTGAAGCTTTCTTT. It yields the protein CAWSVTRNTEAFF.

The chain has TRBV28 and TRBJ1-4, with D unclear. Trimming shortened V by 2 bases and J by 2 bases, and 6 bases separated the two germline ends. The length of the CDR3 is 14 residues. The germline V gene encodes CDR1 MDHEN and CDR2 SYDVKM. The CDR3 sequence: CASSLPGTNEKLFF. The CDR3 DNA reads as TGTGCCAGCAGTTTACCGGGTACTAATGAAAAACTGTTTTTT.

The sample holds one count of this clone. The chain has TRBV28 and TRBJ1-6; perhaps TRBD1 as D (5 bases). CDR3 length equals 15 residues. Trimming cost V 2 bases and J 6 bases, with 11 bases left between them. Germline V CDR1 and CDR2: MDHEN, SYDVKM. The CDR3 DNA follows: TGTGCCAGCAGTTTAGTCGGGGGGGTTAATTCACCCCTCCACTTT. Translation: CASSLVGGVNSPLHF.

This chain's CDR3 is CASTLRLGRGNYGYTF. The CDR3 region has the DNA TGTGCCAGCACCCTCCGTCTCGGCAGGGGTAACTATGGCTACACCTTC. The rearrangement joins TRBV28 to TRBJ1-2, with D tentatively TRBD1 (6 bases). V was shortened by 7 bases and J by 1 base, with 19 bases between the two germline ends. CDR1 is MDHEN, CDR2 SYDVKM, per germline. This CDR3 is 16 amino acids long.

This chain uses TRBV10-2 with TRBJ2-7; a weak D match, TRBD2 (6 bases). The CDR3 is 19 amino acids. Looked up from germline, CDR1 is WSHSY and CDR2 is SAAADI. V lost 0 bases to trimming and J lost 2 bases, with 23 bases between them. As DNA, the CDR3 is TGCGCCAGCAGTGAGTCGTCCCCAGATTGGAGGGGTCGCGCCTACGAGCAGTACTTC. Its translation: CASSESSPDWRGRAYEQYF.

This clone showed up just a few times. The chain combines TRBV11-2 with TRBJ1-3; D perhaps matches TRBD1 (5 bases). Germline CDR1 reads SGHAT; CDR2 reads FQNNGV. This CDR3 region has 16 residues. Trimming took off 0 bases at V and 4 bases at J, with 13 bases between the two ends. CDR3 residues: CASSLDTGHYGNTIYF. The CDR3 bases are TGTGCCAGCAGCTTAGATACAGGACATTACGGAAACACCATATATTTT.

The genes are TRBV2 and TRBJ2-3, with 9 bases aligning to TRBD2. Unmatched junction bases numbered 15, after V lost 8 bases and J lost 6 bases. The CDR3 totals 16 residues. In germline, CDR1 is SNHLY, CDR2 FYNNEI. DNA of the CDR3: TGTGCCAGCGCGGTCTCCCGCGGGAGGGCCCAGGATACGCAGTATTTT. Translating it yields CASAVSRGRAQDTQYF.

The chain is built from TRBV3-1 (or the pseudogene TRBV3-2) and TRBJ2-2; 7 bases map to TRBD2. CDR3 size: 20 residues. CDR1 and CDR2 from the germline V gene are LGHDT and YNNKEL (reference sequence). The junction had 19 bases not matched to a gene; V was cut back by 2 bases and J by 4 bases. The CDR3 reads CASSQPLREAGIWSTGELFF. The CDR3 coding sequence is TGTGCCAGCAGCCAACCTCTCCGGGAGGCTGGGATTTGGAGCACCGGGGAGCTGTTTTTT.

V usage is TRBV5-6 and J usage is TRBJ1-5, with D possibly TRBD1 on 5 matching bases. V lost 2 bases and J 7 bases, leaving 16 bases between the germline ends. CDR1 and CDR2 (germline): SGHDT, YYEEEE. The CDR3 consists of 15 residues. The CDR3 bases are TGTGCCAGCAGCTTTAGGCAGGGAAGTAAACAGCCCCAGCATTTT. Its translation: CASSFRQGSKQPQHF.

This rearrangement joins TRBV29-1 to TRBJ2-3, with TRBD2 matching over 8 bases. The J segment lost 2 bases and the V segment lost 6 bases, leaving 7 bases of the junction unmatched. CDR1 is SQVTM and CDR2 is ANQGSEA in the germline V gene. There are 14 residues in the CDR3. The CDR3 DNA reads TGCAGCGTCACATTAGCGGGGTACACAGATACGCAGTATTTT. Its translation is CSVTLAGYTDTQYF.

This chain uses TRBV5-1 with TRBJ2-2; D remains unclear. With 4 bases removed from V and 6 bases from J, the gap between germline ends came to 10 bases. CDR3 size: 13 residues. CDR1 is SGHRS, CDR2 YFSETQ, per germline. The CDR3: CASSPSGAGELFF. The DNA for the CDR3 is TGCGCCAGCAGCCCAAGTGGAGCCGGGGAGCTGTTTTTT.

The V call is TRBV9, the J call TRBJ1-2; D perhaps matches TRBD1 (5 bases). The CDR3 has 13 residues. V gave up 1 base and J gave up 6 bases, with 10 bases separating them. The germline CDR1 and CDR2 sequences are SGDLS and YYNGEE. As DNA, the CDR3 is TGTGCCAGCAGCGTATGGCAGGGTAATGGCTACACCTTC. Residues: CASSVWQGNGYTF.

This chain joins TRBV11-3 and TRBJ1-3; D is uncertain. The ends were cut back, 5 bases at V and 2 bases at J, with 7 bases in the middle. This CDR3 has 13 amino acids. Looked up from germline, CDR1 is SGHNT and CDR2 is YENEEA. CDR3 amino acids: CASSPITGNTIYF. The CDR3 bases are TGTGCCAGCAGCCCCATCACTGGAAACACCATATATTTT.